The 26 T cell receptor beta chains given below trace back to one sample, sequenced in a study of Graves' ophthalmopathy and Graves' hyperthyroidism. RNA transcripts provided the template for amplifying TCR beta CDR3 regions. First-round RT-PCR employed HTBI primers, with a second-round multiplex PCR after it. One entry per CDR3 protein results from TCRdb running MiXCR on the multiplex PCR reads. The sample yields approximately 700,000 distinct CDR3 sequences, about 38% seen once. The sequenced sample consisted of peripheral blood. These TCRs come from an adult man with Graves' ophthalmopathy.

In this sample, this clonotype turned up many times. The chain joins TRBV19 to TRBJ1-5, with 11 bases matching TRBD1. The CDR3 contains 14 residues. Germline CDR1 is LNHDA and CDR2 is SQIVND (reference sequence). Germline trimming cut 9 bases from V and 2 bases from J; bases unmatched to any gene: 3. As DNA, the CDR3 is TGTGCCAGCGCGGGACAGGGGGGCAATCAGCCCCAGCATTTT. The encoded protein is CASAGQGGNQPQHF. The complete variable domain, with remaining parts taken from reference TRBV19 and TRBJ1-5, reads DGGITQSPKYLFRKEGQNVTLSCEQNLNHDAMYWYRQDPGQGLRLIYYSQIVNDFQKGDIAEGYSVSREKKESFPLTVTSAQKNPTAFYLCASAGQGGNQPQHFGDGTRLSIL.

As for this clonotype: A read error may be the cause here, since a much bigger clone is one base away. This chain uses TRBV2 with TRBJ2-7; possible D gene TRBD2, 6 bases. Deletions cut 7 bases from V and 9 bases from J, with 10 bases between. The CDR3 runs 10 residues. CDR1 SNHLY and CDR2 FYNNEI come from the germline V gene. In DNA form, the CDR3 reads TGTGCCAGCAAGGGACTCGGGCAGTACTTC. Protein product: CASKGLGQYF.

The chain recombines TRBV10-3 with TRBJ2-2; 8 positions agree with TRBD1. The V gene's germline CDR1 is ENHRY and CDR2 SYGVKD. V was pared by 3 bases and J by 17 bases, with 8 bases of the junction left unmatched. The CDR3 has 12 residues. The CDR3 loop is CAISDTGGRCFF. The DNA of the CDR3 is TGTGCCATCAGTGACACAGGGGGTCGCTGTTTTTTT.

This clonotype was picked up many times. CDR3 DNA sequence: TGTGCCAGCAGCTTGATGGGGGGTGATAATTCACCCCTCCACTTT. Its translation is CASSLMGGDNSPLHF. This rearrangement joins TRBV5-6 to TRBJ1-6, with D maybe TRBD1 (5 bases). V was clipped by 1 base and J by 5 bases, with 10 bases between them. The CDR3 extends over 15 amino acids. The germline CDR1 and CDR2 sequences are SGHDT and YYEEEE.

This chain links TRBV10-3 with TRBJ2-7; either TRBD1 or TRBD2 may fit D (5 bases each). The germline V gene encodes CDR1 ENHRY and CDR2 SYGVKD. Trimming cost V 8 bases and J 6 bases, with 14 bases left between them. This CDR3 region has 12 residues. In nucleotides, the CDR3 is TGTGCCATCGGGGGTGCAACCCGCGAGCAGTACTTC. Amino acid sequence: CAIGGATREQYF.

A remark on this clonotype: A much bigger clone sits one base away, suggesting this may be a read error. This rearrangement joins TRBV5-1 to TRBJ2-7, with TRBD1 identical over 9 bases. Germline trimming cut 7 bases from V and 2 bases from J; bases unmatched to any gene: 7. Germline values: CDR1 SGHRS, CDR2 YFSETQ. This CDR3 has 14 residues. The CDR3 coding sequence is TGCGCCAGCCGCGAGACAGGGGGTCCCTACGAGCAGTACTTC. This translates into CASRETGGPYEQYF.

The rearrangement uses TRBV20-1 and TRBJ2-7; 9 bases map to TRBD1. CDR1 and CDR2 (germline): DFQATT, SNEGSKA (reference sequence). CDR3 size: 14 residues. V was pared by 6 bases and J by 3 bases, with 9 bases of the junction left unmatched. CDR3 DNA: TGCAGTGCCCGACAGGGGGGGACCCACTACGAGCAGTACTTC. It specifies CSARQGGTHYEQYF.

This clonotype was counted at least ten times. The chain links TRBV24-1 to TRBJ1-5; TRBD1 matches at 9 bases. The V gene end was trimmed by 7 bases and the J gene end by 4 bases; junction bases not matched to a gene: 7. The CDR3 loop spans 15 amino acids. The germline gives CDR1 KGHDR, CDR2 SFDVKD. The CDR3 spells CATSTTGTGNQPQHF. In DNA, the CDR3 is TGTGCCACCAGCACAACCGGGACAGGGAATCAGCCCCAGCATTTT.

This clonotype was observed a single time. This rearrangement joins TRBV12-3 or TRBV12-4 to TRBJ1-5; 8 nucleotides match TRBD1. After removal of 6 bases from V and 4 bases from J, the junction contained 11 bases not matched to a gene. This CDR3 region has 16 residues. In nucleotides, the CDR3 is TGTGCCAGCAGACCCGGACAGGGAGGTGGGAATCAGCCCCAGCATTTT. It specifies CASRPGQGGGNQPQHF.

The chain carries TRBV5-1 and TRBJ2-2; 7 positions match TRBD1. The CDR3 extends over 16 amino acids. Germline V CDR1 and CDR2: SGHRS, YFSETQ. V shed 4 bases and J 1 base; nucleotides not matched to a gene: 7. The CDR3 here is CASSRSTGLNTGELFF. CDR3 DNA sequence: TGCGCCAGCAGCCGATCGACAGGGTTGAACACCGGGGAGCTGTTTTTT.

The table lists this clonotype with a count of one. Here the CDR3 DNA reads TGTGCCAGCAGCTTTCAGGGGGCTGAAAAACTGTTTTTT. This gives the protein CASSFQGAEKLFF. This chain joins TRBV7-6 and TRBJ1-4; 8 bases line up with TRBD1. The CDR3 sequence is 13 residues long. Trimming took 3 bases from V and 7 from J; bases not matched to a gene: 1. Germline CDR1 is SGHVS and CDR2 is FNYEAQ.

This clonotype was seen repeatedly, ten times or more. The chain links TRBV7-9 to TRBJ1-1; 7 positions agree with TRBD1. The germline CDR1 and CDR2 sequences are SEHNR and FQNEAQ (reference sequence). The trim removed 5 bases at V and 1 base at J, leaving 4 bases unmatched. This CDR3 region has 14 residues. The CDR3: CASSAGQTNTEAFF. The CDR3 DNA reads as TGTGCCAGCAGCGCGGGACAGACGAACACTGAAGCTTTCTTT.

V gene TRBV5-5 combines with J gene TRBJ2-7, with D unresolved. Germline V lookup: CDR1 SGHKS, CDR2 YYEKEE (reference sequence). V was clipped by 0 bases and J by 4 bases, with 11 bases between them. The CDR3 sequence is 14 residues long. The CDR3 sequence is CASSLAGSLYEQYF. CDR3 coding DNA: TGTGCCAGCAGCTTGGCTGGTAGTCTTTACGAGCAGTACTTC.

The chain couples TRBV20-1 to TRBJ2-7, with 16 bases matching TRBD2. There are 18 residues in the CDR3. V trimming: 6 bases; J trimming: 9 bases; junction bases outside the gene matches: 20. In germline, CDR1 is DFQATT, CDR2 SNEGSKA (reference sequence). The CDR3 sequence is CSAPGLAGGLAHTDTQYF. CDR3 nucleotides: TGCAGTGCCCCGGGACTAGCGGGAGGGCTTGCACACACAGATACGCAGTACTTC.

This clonotype was seen many times. The chain couples TRBV19 to TRBJ1-2; tentative D call: TRBD1 (5 bases). There are 12 residues in the CDR3. Deletions cut 4 bases from V and 8 bases from J, with 11 bases between. Germline CDR1 reads LNHDA; CDR2 reads SQIVND (reference sequence). CDR3 loop: CASSSGRGGYTF. The CDR3 nucleotides read TGTGCCAGTAGTAGTGGGCGGGGCGGCTACACCTTC.

V is TRBV9 and J is TRBJ2-5, with TRBD1 matching over 9 bases. CDR1 is SGDLS and CDR2 is YYNGEE in the germline V gene. J was trimmed by 6 bases and V by 0 bases; bases with no gene match: 3. This CDR3 has 14 residues. The CDR3, as DNA: TGTGCCAGCAGCGTAGGAGGACAGGGGAAGACCCAGTACTTC. Its protein is CASSVGGQGKTQYF.

This clonotype showed up many times. This chain links TRBV13 with TRBJ1-4; D might be TRBD1 (5 bases). The CDR3 covers 12 residues. Trimming removed 7 bases from V and 8 bases from J, with 11 bases in between. Looked up from germline, CDR1 is PRHDT and CDR2 is FYEKMQ (reference sequence). DNA for the CDR3: TGTGCCAGCACTAGGGGTTTGGAAAAACTGTTTTTT. This sequence encodes CASTRGLEKLFF.

This rearrangement joins TRBV6-4 to TRBJ1-2; no reliable D call. The V gene's germline CDR1 is MRHNA and CDR2 SNTAGT. The CDR3 totals 14 residues. Trimming removed 7 bases from V and 2 bases from J, with 14 bases in between. CDR3 sequence reads: CASTRRESNYGYTF. CDR3 coding DNA: TGTGCCAGCACCCGACGGGAGTCCAACTATGGCTACACCTTC.

This clonotype was recorded many times. This chain links TRBV11-2 with TRBJ2-5; TRBD2 matches at 11 bases. V lost 1 base and J lost 7; bases outside the gene matches: 8. CDR1 is SGHAT and CDR2 is FQNNGV in the germline V gene. The CDR3 extends over 16 amino acids. This CDR3 is CASSLGLTSGKATQYF. As DNA, the CDR3 is TGTGCCAGCAGCTTAGGGCTGACTAGCGGGAAAGCGACCCAGTACTTC.

This clonotype has a count of ten or more. V usage is TRBV9 and J usage is TRBJ1-1, with D possibly matching TRBD1 (6 bases). The ends were cut back, 0 bases at V and 4 bases at J, with 13 bases in the middle. Germline V CDR1 and CDR2: SGDLS, YYNGEE. This CDR3 has 15 residues. The CDR3 is CASSVEDSLTTEAFF. In nucleotides, the CDR3 is TGTGCCAGCAGCGTAGAGGACAGCTTGACCACTGAAGCTTTCTTT. Combining the CDR3 with reference TRBV9 and TRBJ1-1 gives the whole variable domain DSGVTQTPKHLITATGQRVTLRCSPRSGDLSVYWYQQSLDQGLQFLIQYYNGEERAKGNILERFSAQQFPDLHSELNLSSLELGDSALYFCASSVEDSLTTEAFFGQGTRLTVV.

On this clonotype: A read error may explain this, as a much larger clone is one base away. The V gene is TRBV7-2, the J gene TRBJ2-3; D ambiguous. The CDR3 runs 13 residues. CDR1 SGHTA and CDR2 FQGNSA come from the germline V gene. The CDR3 is CANSLGSTDTQYF. In DNA, the CDR3 is TGTGCCAACAGCTTAGGTTCCACAGATACGCAGTATTTT.

The CDR3 sequence: CASSESRGTGTVHEKLFF. DNA for the CDR3: TGTGCCAGCAGTGAATCTAGGGGGACAGGGACGGTTCATGAAAAACTGTTTTTT. The rearrangement joins TRBV25-1 to TRBJ1-4; 9 bases map to TRBD1. V lost 1 base, J lost 6 bases, and 12 bases stayed unmatched. Germline lookup yields CDR1 MGHDK and CDR2 SYGVNS. The CDR3 is 18 residues long.

CDR3 loop: CASSLTSVASYNSPLHF. The CDR3 nucleotides read TGTGCCAGCAGCTTAACGTCAGTGGCATCCTATAATTCACCCCTCCACTTT. The chain uses TRBV11-2 and TRBJ1-6, with unresolved D. Germline lookup yields CDR1 SGHAT and CDR2 FQNNGV. V lost 2 bases and J 1 base, leaving 12 bases between the germline ends. This CDR3 is 17 amino acids long.

This clonotype has only one observation. Because the CDR3 is missing its conserved closing phenylalanine or tryptophan, this is likely a read error. No DNA is shown, since the ends of the CDR3 on it are uncertain; the CDR3 is the one TCRdb lists. This sequence joins TRBV4-3 and TRBJ1-4. The CDR3 numbers 8 amino acids, ends counted. CDR1 and CDR2 (germline): LGHNA, YSLEER. The CDR3 here is CASSELVG.

This clonotype was picked up many times. This rearrangement joins TRBV20-1 to TRBJ1-4; 9 nucleotides line up with TRBD1. Germline lookup yields CDR1 DFQATT and CDR2 SNEGSKA (reference sequence). The CDR3 is 13 residues long. V lost 6 bases to trimming and J lost 8 bases; unmatched junction nucleotides: 7. CDR3 sequence (DNA): TGCAGTGCGCACGGGACAGGGTTGGAAAAACTGTTTTTT. Its translation: CSAHGTGLEKLFF.

This rearrangement joins TRBV15 to TRBJ2-2; D not resolved. The CDR3 contains 16 residues. Per germline, CDR1 LNHNV and CDR2 YYDKDF (reference sequence). With 3 bases removed from V and 3 bases from J, the gap between germline ends came to 14 bases. The CDR3 DNA reads as TGTGCCACCAGCAGCTTGATTCCTCTCTACACCGGGGAGCTGTTTTTT. This encodes CATSSLIPLYTGELFF. Full variable domain (remainder filled in from reference TRBV15 and TRBJ2-2): DAMVIQNPRYQVTQFGKPVTLSCSQTLNHNVMYWYQQKSSQAPKLLFHYYDKDFNNEADTPDNFQSRRPNTSFCFLDIRSPGLGDTAMYLCATSSLIPLYTGELFFGEGSRLTVL.